Listed below are T cell receptor beta chains from one sample, sequenced in a study of T cell changes during pregnancy in multiple sclerosis. The assay was immunoSEQ multiplex PCR, and TCRdb's table has in-frame clones only and misses some. The sample lists 50,000 to 65,000 clones; about nine tenths were seen once. The source was peripheral blood, collected in the first trimester of pregnancy. The source is a female donor in good health, enrolled as a control in a pregnancy study. Each CDR3 is given with its conserved first and last residue. D genes are given only for firm matches. Clone size appears in some rows only: once, few, many, or a class for an expanded clone.

d_gene	v_gene	j_gene	abundance	CDR3nt	CDR3aa
.	TRBV28	TRBJ2-6	.	TGTGCCAGCAGTCAACCTATTTCTGGGGCCAACGTCCTGACTTTC	CASSQPISGANVLTF
.	TRBV6-6	TRBJ2-7	.	TGTGCCAGCAGTATAAACTACGAGCAGTACTTC	CASSINYEQYF
.	TRBV11-2	TRBJ2-7	.	TGTGCCAGCAGCTTTGACCGGCTCGAGGAGTACTTC	CASSFDRLEEYF
TRBD1	TRBV5-1	TRBJ1-6	.	TGCGCCAGCAGCTTGGCCTCATCCCGGGACAGCAATTCACCCCTCCACTTT	CASSLASSRDSNSPLHF
TRBD1	TRBV5-5	TRBJ2-7	.	TGTGCCAGCAGCGGGTGGGACAGAAGTCACTACGAGCAGTACTTC	CASSGWDRSHYEQYF
.	TRBV4-1	TRBJ2-1	.	TGCGCCAGCACAGAGGGTGGCAATGAGCAGTTCTTC	CASTEGGNEQFF
.	TRBV11-2	TRBJ2-7	.	TGTGCCAGCAGCTTTGGGGGGTACGAGCAGTACTTC	CASSFGGYEQYF
TRBD2	TRBV7-9	TRBJ2-5	.	TGTGCCAGCAGCTTTGGGCTAGCGGGGGCGGAGACCCAGTACTTC	CASSFGLAGAETQYF
.	TRBV6-5	TRBJ1-3	.	TGTGCCACCTCCAAGGGACTTGGGACTGGAAACACCATATATTTT	CATSKGLGTGNTIYF
TRBD1	TRBV19	TRBJ2-7	.	TGTGCCAGTAGATTGTCGGGGACAGGGGGCTTACAAAACCCGAGCTCCTACGAGCAGTACTTC	CASRLSGTGGLQNPSSYEQYF
TRBD2	TRBV15	TRBJ2-5	once	TGTGCCACCAGCATGATAGCGGGGGAGACCCAGTACTTC	CATSMIAGETQYF
TRBD1	TRBV7-9	TRBJ2-7	medium-sized	TGTGCCAGCACCCCCGGGACAGGGGGTCACGAGCAGTACTTC	CASTPGTGGHEQYF
TRBD2	TRBV30	TRBJ2-3	.	TGTGCCTGGAGTCCATGGACTAGCGAAGGCACAGATACGCAGTATTTT	CAWSPWTSEGTDTQYF
.	TRBV9	TRBJ2-3	.	TGTGCCAGCAGCGCGGGGGAGGGGGTGAGGACAGATACGCAGTATTTT	CASSAGEGVRTDTQYF
.	TRBV6-1	TRBJ1-2	.	TGTGCCAGCACCCTGGAAAGGGGTTCGGGTGGCTACACCTTC	CASTLERGSGGYTF
.	TRBV13	TRBJ1-1	.	TGTGCCAGCAGCCATGTAGGGGTTAACACTGAAGCTTTCTTT	CASSHVGVNTEAFF
TRBD2	TRBV2	TRBJ2-3	.	TGTGCCAGCCGCGGGGGTAGCACAGATACGCAGTATTTT	CASRGGSTDTQYF
TRBD2	TRBV6-1	TRBJ2-7	.	TGTGCCAGCGGCTATACGGGACTAGCTGGCGAGCAGTACTTC	CASGYTGLAGEQYF
.	TRBV18	TRBJ1-4	few	TGTGCCAGCTCCCTGAATGAAAAACTGTTTTTT	CASSLNEKLFF
TRBD2	TRBV2	TRBJ2-5	.	TGTGCCAGCAGTGAAGCGCTTATGCGGGGGGCCGGTGCGACCCAGTACTTC	CASSEALMRGAGATQYF
.	TRBV21-1	TRBJ2-1	.	TGTGCCAGCAGCGACAGGGGACTAGCGGGATCCAGGAGCGAGCAGTTCTTC	CASSDRGLAGSRSEQFF
TRBD2	TRBV29-1	TRBJ2-3	.	TGCAGCCTGGGGACTAGCGCGTCAGATACGCAGTATTTT	CSLGTSASDTQYF
.	TRBV7-9	TRBJ2-5	.	TGTGCCAGCAGTCGGGAGCCCGAGGTGCAAGAGACCCAGTACTTC	CASSREPEVQETQYF
TRBD2	TRBV27	TRBJ2-1	.	TGTGCCAGCAGTGTCTTTAGCGGGAGGGGTGCAAATGAGCAGTTCTTC	CASSVFSGRGANEQFF
.	TRBV15	TRBJ2-1	.	TGTGCCACCAGCTCCGCTACCCGGGTCGAGACTAGTCACCGGTATGAGCAGTTCTTC	CATSSATRVETSHRYEQFF
.	TRBV18	TRBJ1-1	.	TGTGCCAGCTCTCTCACATGGAACACTGAAGCTTTCTTT	CASSLTWNTEAFF
.	TRBV11-3	TRBJ2-1	once	TGTGCCAGCAGCCTCAGGGGTAGTGAGCAGTTCTTC	CASSLRGSEQFF